These 16 T cell receptor beta chains were all obtained from the same sample, sequenced in a study of T cells after somatic rescue of genetic block. Assay: immunoSEQ multiplex PCR; the TCRdb copy retains only in-frame clones and omits some. The table shows 85,000 to 90,000 clones, with 90% occurring only once. Sequenced material: peripheral blood mononuclear cells (PBMCs). The source is a woman under 30.

A note on this clone: Other DNA sequences in the sample encode the same CDR3. This chain uses TRBV6-5 with TRBJ1-5; 7 bases map to TRBD1. Germline trimming cut 4 bases from V and 7 bases from J; bases unmatched to any gene: 4. The CDR3 runs to 13 residues. Germline CDR1 reads MNHEY; CDR2 reads SVGAGI. CDR3 in DNA: TGTGCCAGCAGTTCAGGGGGAGGACAGCCCCAGCATTTT. Residues: CASSSGGGQPQHF.

The chain's CDR3 is CASSVTSDSSGNTIYF. Written as DNA, the CDR3 is TGTGCCAGCAGCGTTACGTCGGACAGCTCTGGAAACACCATATATTTT. This chain links TRBV11-3 with TRBJ1-3; weak D call: TRBD1 (6 bases). Germline V gene lookup returns CDR1 SGHNT and CDR2 YENEEA. V lost 5 bases and J 0 bases, leaving 14 bases between the germline ends. The CDR3 covers 16 residues.

As for this clone: At the DNA level, this CDR3 is encoded by other sequences in the same sample as well. The chain links TRBV5-1 to TRBJ2-7; D might be TRBD1 (6 bases). With 2 bases removed from V and 6 bases from J, the gap between germline ends came to 9 bases. CDR3 length equals 12 residues. Per the germline V gene, CDR1 is SGHRS and CDR2 is YFSETQ. The CDR3 protein is CASSLQGREQYF. Here the CDR3 DNA reads TGCGCCAGCAGCTTACAGGGCCGCGAGCAGTACTTC. Variable domain in full (rest from reference TRBV5-1 and TRBJ2-7): KAGVTQTPRYLIKTRGQQVTLSCSPISGHRSVSWYQQTPGQGLQFLFEYFSETQRNKGNFPGRFSGRQFSNSRSEMNVSTLELGDSALYLCASSLQGREQYFGPGTRLTVT.

This chain joins TRBV7-6 and TRBJ2-3; 7 bases map to TRBD2. Looked up from germline, CDR1 is SGHVS and CDR2 is FNYEAQ. With 5 bases clipped from V and 8 bases from J, the junction kept 10 bases outside the gene matches. The CDR3 runs to 14 residues. CDR3 DNA: TGTGCCAGCAGCCAGCCCAGGACTAGTGGTACGCAGTATTTT. Protein: CASSQPRTSGTQYF. Full variable domain (rest looked up from reference TRBV7-6 and TRBJ2-3): GAGVSQSPRYKVTKRGQDVALRCDPISGHVSLYWYRQALGQGPEFLTYFNYEAQQDKSGLPNDRFSAERPEGSISTLTIQRTEQRDSAMYRCASSQPRTSGTQYFGPGTRLTVL.

The chain has TRBV29-1 and TRBJ2-7, with a weak D call TRBD1 (6 bases). Germline CDR1 and CDR2: SQVTM and ANQGSEA. This CDR3 region has 14 residues. The ends were cut back, 4 bases at V and 2 bases at J, with 15 bases in the middle. The CDR3 coding sequence is TGCAGCGTTGGGACAGTCGGAACTACCTACGAGCAGTACTTC. Translated, it gives CSVGTVGTTYEQYF.

The V and J genes are TRBV27 and TRBJ2-2; 9 nucleotides agree with TRBD1. V dropped 5 bases and J dropped 4; count of bases not matched to a gene: 11. Germline V gene data show CDR1 as MNHEY and CDR2 as SMNVEV (reference sequence). This CDR3 is built from 17 residues. In nucleotides, the CDR3 is TGTGCCAGCAGTCATACACACAGGACAGGGGCCACCGGGGAGCTGTTTTTT. This codes for CASSHTHRTGATGELFF.

The chain carries TRBV28 and TRBJ1-2; D unresolved. This CDR3 comprises 12 residues. Germline V CDR1 and CDR2: MDHEN, SYDVKM. V was shortened by 6 bases and J by 1 base, with 6 bases between the two germline ends. The CDR3 nucleotides read TGTGCCAGCAGACCGGATAACTATGGCTACACCTTC. Translation gives CASRPDNYGYTF.

Only one count was recorded for this clone. The chain links TRBV30 to TRBJ1-2, with D hard to call. The ends were cut back, 0 bases at V and 0 bases at J, with 5 bases in the middle. The CDR3 contains 13 residues. The germline gives CDR1 GTSNPN, CDR2 SVGIG (reference sequence). The CDR3 reads CAWSVSPNYGYTF. The CDR3, as DNA: TGTGCCTGGAGTGTTAGTCCTAACTATGGCTACACCTTC.

J is TRBJ1-3 and V is TRBV28; a weak D match, TRBD1 (6 bases). This CDR3 comprises 17 residues. CDR1 MDHEN and CDR2 SYDVKM come from the germline V gene. V lost 5 bases and J 3 bases, leaving 20 bases between the germline ends. This CDR3 is CASSLPFQGIGGNTIYF. CDR3 nucleotides: TGTGCCAGCAGTCTACCTTTCCAGGGGATAGGTGGAAACACCATATATTTT.

This sequence joins TRBV28 and TRBJ2-7; D is possibly TRBD1 or TRBD2 (5 bases each). V lost 8 bases, J lost 3 bases, and 14 bases lay in between. CDR1 is MDHEN and CDR2 is SYDVKM in the germline V gene. This CDR3 has 13 residues. The CDR3 spells CASEEGKIYEQYF. CDR3 sequence (DNA): TGTGCCAGCGAAGAGGGGAAGATCTACGAGCAGTACTTC.

The rearrangement joins TRBV9 to TRBJ2-7; D is uncertain. Germline V gives CDR1 SGDLS, CDR2 YYNGEE. CDR3 length equals 14 residues. Trimming removed 0 bases from V and 3 bases from J, with 10 bases in between. CDR3 sequence: CASSVVSLSYEQYF. The CDR3 DNA follows: TGTGCCAGCAGCGTAGTATCATTGAGCTACGAGCAGTACTTC.

The gene calls are TRBV12-5 and TRBJ2-1, with D maybe TRBD1 (5 bases). Trimming stripped 1 base from V and 2 bases from J, with 12 bases between. CDR1 and CDR2 (germline): LGHNT, FRNRAP. The CDR3 has 16 residues. The CDR3 spells CASGLEGFRPYNEQFF. The CDR3, as DNA: TGTGCTAGTGGTTTGGAGGGGTTCCGACCCTACAATGAGCAGTTCTTC.

The rearrangement joins TRBV20-1 to TRBJ2-1; 8 positions agree with TRBD2. Trimming cost V 6 bases and J 10 bases; bases outside gene matches: 5. The CDR3 has 11 amino acids. Germline V gene lookup returns CDR1 DFQATT and CDR2 SNEGSKA (reference sequence). Written as DNA, the CDR3 is TGCAGTGCGCGAGCGGGAGCCGAGCAGTTCTTC. It encodes CSARAGAEQFF.

The chain uses TRBV5-1 and TRBJ2-7, with D tentatively TRBD1 (5 bases). In germline, CDR1 is SGHRS, CDR2 YFSETQ. The V gene lost 6 bases and the J gene lost 4 bases, with 17 bases spanning the gap. The CDR3 length is 14 residues. CDR3 in DNA: TGCGCCAGCAAGGTGGACAACACCTGGTACGAGCAGTACTTC. This codes for CASKVDNTWYEQYF.

The genes are TRBV27 and TRBJ2-7, with unresolved D. Trimming took 3 bases from V and 2 from J, leaving 11 bases between them. Germline lookup yields CDR1 MNHEY and CDR2 SMNVEV (reference sequence). This CDR3 contains 14 residues. Here the CDR3 DNA reads TGTGCCAGCAGTTTGGATCTTTATACCTACGAGCAGTACTTC. Protein product: CASSLDLYTYEQYF.

As DNA, the CDR3 is TGTGCCTGGAGCCGACAGCGCTCTGGAAACACCATATATTTT. Protein product: CAWSRQRSGNTIYF. The chain carries TRBV30 and TRBJ1-3; possibly TRBD1 for D (5 bases). The CDR3 extends over 14 amino acids. Trimming pared 3 bases from V and 0 bases from J, leaving 9 bases between. Germline-derived CDR1 and CDR2 are GTSNPN and SVGIG (reference sequence). The full variable domain, its missing parts supplied by reference TRBV30 and TRBJ1-3, is SQTIHQWPATLVQPVGSPLSLECTVEGTSNPNLYWYRQAAGRGLQLLFYSVGIGQISSEVPQNLSASRPQDRQFILSSKKLLLSDSGFYLCAWSRQRSGNTIYFGEGSWLTVV.